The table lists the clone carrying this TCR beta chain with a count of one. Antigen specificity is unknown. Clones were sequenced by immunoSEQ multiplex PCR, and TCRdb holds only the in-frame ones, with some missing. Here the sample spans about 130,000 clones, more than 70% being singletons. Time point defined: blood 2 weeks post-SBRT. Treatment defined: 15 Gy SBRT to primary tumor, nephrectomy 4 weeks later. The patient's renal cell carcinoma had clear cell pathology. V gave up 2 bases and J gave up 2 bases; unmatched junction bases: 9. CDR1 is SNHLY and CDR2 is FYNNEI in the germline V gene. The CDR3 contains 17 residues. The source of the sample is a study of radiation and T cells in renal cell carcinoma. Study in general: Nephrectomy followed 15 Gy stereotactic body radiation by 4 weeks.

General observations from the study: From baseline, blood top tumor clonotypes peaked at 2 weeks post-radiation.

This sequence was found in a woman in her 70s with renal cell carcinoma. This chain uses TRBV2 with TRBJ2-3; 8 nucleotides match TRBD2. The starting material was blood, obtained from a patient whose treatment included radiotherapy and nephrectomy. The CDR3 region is CASSEYGGATLTDTQYF. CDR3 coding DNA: TGTGCCAGCAGTGAATACGGGGGGGCGACCCTCACAGATACGCAGTATTTT. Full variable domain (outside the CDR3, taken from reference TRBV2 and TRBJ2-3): EPEVTQTPSHQVTQMGQEVILRCVPISNHLYFYWYRQILGQKVEFLVSFYNNEISEKSEIFDDQFSVERPDGSNFTLKIRSTKLEDSAMYFCASSEYGGATLTDTQYFGPGTRLTVL.